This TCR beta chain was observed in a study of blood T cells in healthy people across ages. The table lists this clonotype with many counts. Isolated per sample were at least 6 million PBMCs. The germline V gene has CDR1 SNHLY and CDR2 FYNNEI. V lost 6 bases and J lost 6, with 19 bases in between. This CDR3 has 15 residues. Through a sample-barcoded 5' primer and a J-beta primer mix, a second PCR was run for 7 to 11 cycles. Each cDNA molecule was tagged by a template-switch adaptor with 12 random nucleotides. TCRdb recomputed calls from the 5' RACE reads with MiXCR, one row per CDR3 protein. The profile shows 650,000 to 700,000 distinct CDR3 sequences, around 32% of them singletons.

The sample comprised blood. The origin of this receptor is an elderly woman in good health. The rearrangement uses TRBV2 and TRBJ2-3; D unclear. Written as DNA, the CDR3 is TGTGCCAGCAGAGGTACCCCTAATTCCGCGGATACGCAGTATTTT. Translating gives CASRGTPNSADTQYF.